The T cell receptor (beta chain) under discussion was sequenced for a study of graft-versus-host responses after intestinal transplantation. Study information: Those transplanted obtained multivisceral, liver-intestinal, or isolated intestinal grafts. Every recipient had anti-thymocyte globulin induction and two to three years of tacrolimus plus steroids.

Only in-frame clones appear in the TCRdb table, and some are missing; sequencing was by immunoSEQ multiplex PCR. The table records tens of thousands of clones, roughly 89% of them present only once. Unmatched junction bases numbered 6, after V lost 3 bases and J lost 5 bases. This CDR3 is 14 amino acids long. Germline V gene sequence: CDR1 SGDLS, CDR2 YYNGEE. Study results and limitations: GvH clone levels peaked in circulation, and this peak was associated with early post-transplant HvG declines.

Worth noting for this clone: The antigen remains unidentified.

The receptor's source is a human patient who received an intestinal transplant, so some T cells may come from the graft donor. This rearrangement joins TRBV9 to TRBJ1-2; 8 nucleotides match TRBD1. The specimen comprised PBMCs, sampled 26 days after transplant. The CDR3 reads CASSDTGGSYGYTF. In nucleotides, the CDR3 is TGTGCCAGCAGCGATACAGGGGGGTCGTATGGCTACACCTTC. The variable domain in full, with the rest retrieved from reference TRBV9 and TRBJ1-2, is DSGVTQTPKHLITATGQRVTLRCSPRSGDLSVYWYQQSLDQGLQFLIQYYNGEERAKGNILERFSAQQFPDLHSELNLSSLELGDSALYFCASSDTGGSYGYTFGSGTRLTVV.